These T cell receptor beta chains were read from a single sample in a study of blood T cell repertoires in COVID-19. TCRdb keeps only in-frame clones here, not all; method: immunoSEQ multiplex PCR. This table holds 200,000 to 300,000 clones, roughly 88% found once. The sample taken for sequencing was PBMCs or T cells enriched from blood (not recorded which). Source of these receptors: a middle-aged woman with acute COVID-19. Both conserved end residues are part of each CDR3. The D gene is left open where the match is weak. Part of the rows lack a size; the others show once, few, many or a class for expanded clones.

v_gene,d_gene,abundance,j_gene,CDR3aa,CDR3nt
TRBV6-2/TRBV6-3,NA,NA,TRBJ1-5,CASSYSGIGQPQHF,TGTGCCAGCAGTTATTCGGGTATCGGCCAGCCCCAGCATTTT
TRBV4-3,TRBD1,NA,TRBJ1-5,CASSPTRETGGTQPQHF,TGCGCCAGCAGCCCGACTAGGGAGACAGGGGGCACTCAGCCCCAGCATTTT
TRBV12-5,TRBD1,NA,TRBJ1-1,CASGLVTGQRRTEAFF,TGTGCTAGTGGTTTAGTTACGGGACAGCGGCGGACTGAAGCTTTCTTT
TRBV7-2,TRBD1,NA,TRBJ1-1,CASSTGQSDTEAFF,TGTGCCAGCAGCACGGGACAGTCGGACACTGAAGCTTTCTTT
TRBV19,NA,NA,TRBJ1-1,CASTSELNTEAFF,TGTGCCAGTACGAGCGAGCTGAACACTGAAGCTTTCTTT
TRBV6-5,NA,once,TRBJ2-7,CASSDPGKQYF,TGTGCCAGCAGCGACCCGGGGAAGCAGTACTTC
TRBV19,TRBD1,once,TRBJ1-4,CATRQGGSRDEKLFF,TGTGCCACGCGACAGGGAGGTAGTAGAGATGAAAAACTGTTTTTT
TRBV3-1/TRBV3-2,TRBD2,once,TRBJ2-1,CASSQRLAGDHEQFF,TGTGCCAGCAGCCAAAGACTAGCGGGAGACCATGAGCAGTTCTTC
TRBV6-5,TRBD2,NA,TRBJ2-3,CASSYSTGLGQDTQYF,TGTGCCAGCAGTTACTCGACCGGACTAGGTCAGGATACGCAGTATTTT
TRBV6-6,TRBD1,NA,TRBJ2-3,CASSYRTGNPTDTQYF,TGTGCCAGCAGTTACCGGACAGGGAACCCGACAGATACGCAGTATTTT
TRBV4-1,NA,NA,TRBJ1-3,CASSQGPETSGNTIYF,TGCGCCAGCAGCCAGGGGCCGGAAACCTCTGGAAACACCATATATTTT
TRBV3-1/TRBV3-2,NA,NA,TRBJ2-1,CASSQSEARNEQFF,TGTGCCAGCAGCCAGTCCGAGGCGCGGAATGAGCAGTTCTTC
TRBV9,NA,NA,TRBJ1-2,CASSAQGYYGYTF,TGTGCCAGCAGCGCTCAGGGGTACTATGGCTACACCTTC
TRBV6-5,TRBD1,NA,TRBJ1-1,CASSYSTGANTEAFF,TGTGCCAGCAGTTACTCTACAGGGGCGAACACTGAAGCTTTCTTT
TRBV7-9,TRBD1,NA,TRBJ1-1,CASSSTGGLNTEAFF,TGTGCCAGCAGCTCAACAGGGGGCTTGAACACTGAAGCTTTCTTT
TRBV18,TRBD2,NA,TRBJ2-1,CASSPKAGGPGNEQFF,TGTGCCAGCTCACCGAAAGCGGGGGGGCCTGGCAATGAGCAGTTCTTC
TRBV4-1,NA,NA,TRBJ2-1,CASSPWPSGNDNEQFF,TGCGCCAGCAGCCCTTGGCCCAGCGGAAACGACAATGAGCAGTTCTTC
TRBV5-1,TRBD1,NA,TRBJ1-2,CASRQGAVYGYTF,TGCGCCAGCAGACAGGGGGCAGTATATGGCTACACCTTC
TRBV9,NA,NA,TRBJ2-1,CASSVESASQRRNEQFF,TGTGCCAGCAGCGTAGAGTCGGCTAGCCAAAGGAGGAATGAGCAGTTCTTC
TRBV19,NA,once,TRBJ2-1,CASSPPTRYNEQFF,TGTGCCAGTAGTCCACCGACTAGATACAATGAGCAGTTCTTC
TRBV30,TRBD1,many,TRBJ1-4,CAWRRGRMIEKLFF,TGTGCCTGGAGAAGGGGGCGGATGATTGAAAAACTGTTTTTT
TRBV10-3,NA,NA,TRBJ1-3,CAIGDRGNTIYF,TGTGCCATCGGCGACAGGGGAAACACCATATATTTT
TRBV6-2/TRBV6-3,NA,NA,TRBJ2-2,CASTYLAGELFF,TGTGCCAGCACTTACCTAGCCGGGGAGCTGTTTTTT
TRBV5-4,NA,once,TRBJ2-5,CASSFPTQETQYF,TGTGCCAGCAGCTTCCCTACCCAAGAGACCCAGTACTTC
TRBV4-3,NA,NA,TRBJ1-2,CASSQEWRQTNYGYTF,TGCGCCAGCAGCCAAGAATGGCGACAGACAAACTATGGCTACACCTTC
TRBV28,NA,NA,TRBJ1-4,CASSYRGGTNEKLFF,TGTGCCAGCAGCTATCGGGGGGGGACTAATGAAAAACTGTTTTTT
TRBV19,NA,NA,TRBJ2-1,CASSIHNGGNEQFF,TGTGCCAGTAGTATTCACAACGGGGGCAATGAGCAGTTCTTC
TRBV5-5,NA,NA,TRBJ2-7,CASSLGLTREPLYF,TGTGCCAGCAGCTTGGGACTTACCAGGGAACCCCTGTACTTC
TRBV11-3,NA,NA,TRBJ1-1,CASSRSTGSLFAEAFF,TGTGCCAGCAGCCGTAGTACAGGGAGCTTATTTGCTGAAGCTTTCTTT
TRBV3-1/TRBV3-2,TRBD2,NA,TRBJ2-1,CASSLAGLPGNEQFF,TGTGCCAGCAGCCTAGCGGGGTTGCCGGGCAATGAGCAGTTCTTC
TRBV4-3,NA,many,TRBJ1-3,CASSQTTGLGGNTIYF,TGCGCCAGCAGCCAAACCACCGGGTTGGGTGGAAACACCATATATTTT
TRBV29-1,NA,few,TRBJ2-3,CSVQSQGNTQYF,TGCAGCGTCCAGTCCCAGGGGAATACGCAGTATTTT
TRBV7-9,TRBD1,once,TRBJ2-5,CASSLTPGQGLETQYF,TGTGCCAGCAGCCTAACCCCGGGACAGGGTCTGGAGACCCAGTACTTC
TRBV27,TRBD2,NA,TRBJ2-3,CASSFFAPGLAGGDTDTQYF,TGTGCCAGCAGTTTCTTCGCGCCGGGACTAGCGGGAGGGGACACAGATACGCAGTATTTT
TRBV9,NA,NA,TRBJ1-5,CASSGQGNQPQHF,TGTGCCAGCAGCGGGCAGGGAAATCAGCCCCAGCATTTT
TRBV7-9,NA,NA,TRBJ2-1,CASSHSSSYNEQFF,TGTGCCAGCAGCCACTCGTCCTCCTACAATGAGCAGTTCTTC
TRBV14,TRBD1,NA,TRBJ2-1,CASSQDFRTGDNEQFF,TGTGCCAGCAGCCAAGATTTTCGGACAGGGGACAATGAGCAGTTCTTC
TRBV4-1,NA,NA,TRBJ1-2,CASRPVGGENYGYTF,TGCGCCAGCAGACCCGTGGGGGGAGAAAACTATGGCTACACCTTC
TRBV11-2,NA,NA,TRBJ2-7,CASSLYIRGADEQYF,TGTGCCAGCAGCTTATACATACGGGGGGCCGACGAGCAGTACTTC
TRBV4-3,TRBD1,NA,TRBJ2-7,CASSQEDRGPYEQYF,TGCGCCAGCAGCCAAGAGGACAGGGGGCCTTACGAGCAGTACTTC
TRBV15,NA,NA,TRBJ2-5,CATSRTVGFQETQYF,TGTGCCACCAGCAGGACAGTGGGGTTCCAAGAGACCCAGTACTTC
TRBV5-1,NA,NA,TRBJ2-3,CASSRLRGGADTQYF,TGCGCCAGCAGTCGTTTGCGGGGCGGCGCAGATACGCAGTATTTT
TRBV6-1,NA,NA,TRBJ2-7,CASSELSTGLYEQYF,TGTGCCAGCAGTGAATTATCCACAGGCCTCTACGAGCAGTACTTC
TRBV6-5,NA,NA,TRBJ2-5,CASSPTGETQYF,TGTGCCAGCAGCCCGACGGGAGAGACCCAGTACTTC
TRBV7-9,NA,NA,TRBJ1-2,CASSVRGAGGYTF,TGTGCCAGCAGCGTACGAGGTGCGGGTGGCTACACCTTC
TRBV7-9,NA,NA,TRBJ1-4,CASSYTTVGRLFF,TGTGCCAGCAGCTATACGACCGTGGGGAGACTGTTTTTT